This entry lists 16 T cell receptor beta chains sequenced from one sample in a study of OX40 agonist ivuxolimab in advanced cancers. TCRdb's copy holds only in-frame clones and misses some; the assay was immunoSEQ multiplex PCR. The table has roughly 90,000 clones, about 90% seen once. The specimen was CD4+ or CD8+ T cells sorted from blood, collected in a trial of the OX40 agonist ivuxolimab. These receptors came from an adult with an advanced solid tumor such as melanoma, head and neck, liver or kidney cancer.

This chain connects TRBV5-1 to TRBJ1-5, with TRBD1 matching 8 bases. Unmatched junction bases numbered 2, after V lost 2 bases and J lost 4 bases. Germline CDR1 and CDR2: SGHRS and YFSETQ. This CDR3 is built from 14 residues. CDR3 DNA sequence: TGCGCCAGCAGCTTTACAGGGGGGAATCAGCCCCAGCATTTT. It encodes CASSFTGGNQPQHF.

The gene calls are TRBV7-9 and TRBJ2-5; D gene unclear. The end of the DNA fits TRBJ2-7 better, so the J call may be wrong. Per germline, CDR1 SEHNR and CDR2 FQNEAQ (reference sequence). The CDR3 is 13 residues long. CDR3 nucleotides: TGTGCCAGCAGCTTAGGTGGGTCGGACGAGCAGTACTTC. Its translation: CASSLGGSDEQYF.

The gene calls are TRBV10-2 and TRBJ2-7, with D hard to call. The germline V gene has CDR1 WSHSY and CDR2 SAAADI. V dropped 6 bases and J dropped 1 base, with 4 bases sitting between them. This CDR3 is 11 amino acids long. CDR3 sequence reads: CASRVSYEQYF. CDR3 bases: TGCGCCAGCAGGGTTTCCTACGAGCAGTACTTC.

Here the CDR3 reads CASRTDGLAYEQYF. The CDR3 nucleotides read TGTGCCAGCAGGACAGACGGTCTCGCCTACGAGCAGTACTTC. The chain carries TRBV2 and TRBJ2-7; possible D gene TRBD1, 5 bases. From germline, CDR1 is SNHLY and CDR2 FYNNEI. The CDR3 has 14 amino acids. V lost 6 bases and J 2 bases, leaving 14 bases between the germline ends.

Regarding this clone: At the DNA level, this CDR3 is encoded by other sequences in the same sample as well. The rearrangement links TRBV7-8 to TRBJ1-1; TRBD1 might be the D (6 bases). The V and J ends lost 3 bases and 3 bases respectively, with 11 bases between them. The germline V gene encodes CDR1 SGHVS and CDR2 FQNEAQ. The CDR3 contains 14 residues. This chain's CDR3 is CASSLDSGYTEAFF. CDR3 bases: TGTGCCAGCAGCTTGGACAGCGGGTACACTGAAGCTTTCTTT.

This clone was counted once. The CDR3 sequence: CASSQVTDTQYF. The CDR3 bases are TGTGCCAGCAGCCAAGTTACAGATACGCAGTATTTT. The chain uses TRBV14 and TRBJ2-3, with unresolved D. The CDR3 loop spans 12 amino acids. Germline CDR1 and CDR2: SGHDN and FVKESK. Trimming removed 1 base at V and 3 bases at J, with 2 bases between.

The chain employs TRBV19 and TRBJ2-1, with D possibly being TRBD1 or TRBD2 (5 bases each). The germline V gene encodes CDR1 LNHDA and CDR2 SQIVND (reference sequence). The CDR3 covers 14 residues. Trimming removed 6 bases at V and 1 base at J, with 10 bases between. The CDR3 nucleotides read TGTGCCAGTAGCGCTGAGGGGTCCTACAATGAGCAGTTCTTC. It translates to CASSAEGSYNEQFF.

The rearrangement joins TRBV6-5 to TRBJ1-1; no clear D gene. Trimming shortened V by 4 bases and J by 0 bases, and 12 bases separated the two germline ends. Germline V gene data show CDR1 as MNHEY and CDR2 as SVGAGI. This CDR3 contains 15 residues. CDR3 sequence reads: CASSWFPPMNTEAFF. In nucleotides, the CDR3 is TGTGCCAGCAGTTGGTTCCCGCCGATGAACACTGAAGCTTTCTTT.

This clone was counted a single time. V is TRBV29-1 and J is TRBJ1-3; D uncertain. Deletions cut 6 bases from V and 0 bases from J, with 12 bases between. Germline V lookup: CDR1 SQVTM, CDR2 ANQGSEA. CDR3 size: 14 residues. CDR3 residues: CSVKSGVSGNTIYF. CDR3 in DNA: TGCAGCGTGAAATCAGGAGTCTCTGGAAACACCATATATTTT.

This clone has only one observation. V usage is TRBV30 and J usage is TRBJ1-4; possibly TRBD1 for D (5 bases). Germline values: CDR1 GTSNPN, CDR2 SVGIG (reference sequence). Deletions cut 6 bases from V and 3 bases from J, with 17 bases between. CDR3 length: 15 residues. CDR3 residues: CACLTLGTSNEKLFF. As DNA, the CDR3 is TGTGCCTGCCTTACCTTAGGGACCTCTAATGAAAAACTGTTTTTT.

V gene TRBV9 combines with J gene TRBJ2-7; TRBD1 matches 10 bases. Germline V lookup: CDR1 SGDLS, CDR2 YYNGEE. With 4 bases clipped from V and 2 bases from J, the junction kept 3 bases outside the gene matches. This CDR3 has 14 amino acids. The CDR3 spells CASSLGQGAYEQYF. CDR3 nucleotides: TGTGCCAGCAGCCTCGGACAGGGGGCCTACGAGCAGTACTTC.

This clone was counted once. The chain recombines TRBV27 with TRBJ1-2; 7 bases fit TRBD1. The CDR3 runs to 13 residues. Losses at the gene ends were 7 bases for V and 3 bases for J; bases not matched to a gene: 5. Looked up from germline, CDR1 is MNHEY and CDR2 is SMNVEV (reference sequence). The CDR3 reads CASTGDRDYGYTF. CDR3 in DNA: TGTGCCAGCACCGGAGACAGGGACTATGGCTACACCTTC.

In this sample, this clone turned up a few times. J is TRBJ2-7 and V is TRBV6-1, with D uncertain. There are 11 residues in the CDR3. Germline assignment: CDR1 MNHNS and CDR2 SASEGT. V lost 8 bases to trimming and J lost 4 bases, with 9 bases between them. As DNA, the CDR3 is TGTGCCAGCGGTCTGTGGTACGAGCAGTACTTC. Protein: CASGLWYEQYF.

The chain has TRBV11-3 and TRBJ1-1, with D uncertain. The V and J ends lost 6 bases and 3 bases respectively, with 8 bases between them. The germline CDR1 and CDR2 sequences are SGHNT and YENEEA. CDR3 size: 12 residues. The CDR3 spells CASSSRDTEAFF. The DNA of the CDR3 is TGTGCCAGCAGTTCGCGGGACACTGAAGCTTTCTTT.

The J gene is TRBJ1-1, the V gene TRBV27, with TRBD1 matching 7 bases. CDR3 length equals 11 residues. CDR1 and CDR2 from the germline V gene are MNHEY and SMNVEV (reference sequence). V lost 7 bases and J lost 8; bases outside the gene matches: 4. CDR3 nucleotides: TGTGCCAGCAAACAACAGGGGGAAGCTTTCTTT. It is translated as CASKQQGEAFF.

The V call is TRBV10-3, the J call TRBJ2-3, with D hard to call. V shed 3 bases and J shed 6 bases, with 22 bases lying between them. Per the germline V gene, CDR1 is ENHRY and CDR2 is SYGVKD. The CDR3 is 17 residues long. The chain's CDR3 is CAISDRLQALREDTQYF. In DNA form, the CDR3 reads TGTGCCATCAGTGACCGCCTCCAGGCCCTAAGAGAGGATACGCAGTATTTT.